The 5 T cell receptor beta chains below come from one sample, sequenced in a study of blood T cell repertoires in COVID-19 (TCRdb year 2020). The library was generated by the immunoSEQ multiplex PCR assay. TCRdb holds this immuneACCESS table with in-frame rearrangements only. Some clones are missing; in checked studies, unresolved V genes explain under half, and the rest has no known cause. In this sample the table shows 25,000 to 35,000 clones, around 92% of which occur a single time. 0.83% of the sample is taken by the ten largest. Source material: peripheral blood. These receptors were obtained from a woman in her sixties or seventies with COVID-19, enrolled during active disease.

The chain has TRBV9 and TRBJ2-1; TRBD2 aligns across 8 bases. The CDR3 is made up of 13 amino acids. With V trimmed by 2 bases and J by 12 bases, 7 bases remained unmatched. Per the germline V gene, CDR1 is SGDLS and CDR2 is YYNGEE. The CDR3 nucleotides are TGTGCCAGCAGCGTTCTAGCGGGCGGGGGGCAGTTCTTC. Encoded protein: CASSVLAGGGQFF.

The chain carries TRBV7-9 and TRBJ2-3, with a tentative D call TRBD2 (6 bases). Germline assignment: CDR1 SEHNR and CDR2 FQNEAQ (reference sequence). Trimming took 4 bases from V and 5 from J, leaving 13 bases between them. CDR3 length: 14 amino acids. CDR3 region: CASSWGPGVDTQYF. CDR3 bases: TGTGCCAGCAGCTGGGGACCGGGGGTAGATACGCAGTATTTT. The full variable domain, completed using reference TRBV7-9 and TRBJ2-3, is DTGVSQNPRHKITKRGQNVTFRCDPISEHNRLYWYRQTLGQGPEFLTYFQNEAQLEKSRLLSDRFSAERPKGSFSTLEIQRTEQGDSAMYLCASSWGPGVDTQYFGPGTRLTVL.

The chain recombines TRBV29-1 with TRBJ1-4, with 11 bases identical to TRBD1. Per germline, CDR1 SQVTM and CDR2 ANQGSEA. V lost 6 bases, J lost 6 bases, and 3 bases stayed unmatched. The CDR3 loop spans 13 amino acids. The CDR3 loop is CSVLGQGDEKLFF. Here the CDR3 DNA reads TGCAGCGTGCTGGGACAGGGGGATGAAAAACTGTTTTTT.

The chain joins TRBV9 to TRBJ2-5, with D maybe TRBD1 (5 bases). Trimming stripped 2 bases from V and 1 base from J, with 15 bases between. From germline, CDR1 is SGDLS and CDR2 YYNGEE. The CDR3 runs 16 residues. The CDR3 DNA follows: TGTGCCAGCAGCGTGGCTTCGGGCAGGGTCCAAGAGACCCAGTACTTC. This codes for CASSVASGRVQETQYF.

The V gene is TRBV7-9, the J gene TRBJ1-5; D possibly corresponds to TRBD1 (5 bases). CDR3 size: 14 residues. V lost 1 base, J lost 2 bases, and 6 bases lay in between. CDR1 SEHNR and CDR2 FQNEAQ come from the germline V gene (reference sequence). Written as DNA, the CDR3 is TGTGCCAGCAGCTTAGGGGGGGGCAATCAGCCCCAGCATTTT. Encoded protein: CASSLGGGNQPQHF.